The T cell receptor beta chain described here comes from a study of blood T cell repertoires in COVID-19. Germline V gives CDR1 LNHNV, CDR2 YYDKDF (reference sequence). The CDR3 covers 15 residues. V was pared by 3 bases and J by 7 bases, with 18 bases between. Produced via immunoSEQ multiplex PCR; TCRdb's table is partial and in-frame only. The sample lists about 160,000 clones; about 80% were seen once. This sequence originates from a woman aged 60-70 years who had recovered from COVID-19. The genes are TRBV15 and TRBJ1-2; D gene unclear. Material for sequencing was PBMCs or T cells enriched from blood (not recorded which). CDR3 bases: TGTGCCACCAGCAGCCGACAAGGACTGAGTGGTGGCTACACCTTC. Protein sequence: CATSSRQGLSGGYTF.